Described below is a single TCR beta chain sequence and its context. Its antigen specificity is not known. The observed sequence ends 3 residues before the CDR3 terminus, with the missing tail filled in from the germline J gene. TCR beta chain deep sequencing was performed with the immunoSEQ assay. The paper's data handling went like this. Only productive TCR beta rearrangements were used to compute clonotype frequencies. TCRdb obtained this table from immuneACCESS and retained in-frame rearrangements with V and J assigned. These tables miss some clones; where compared with another copy, unresolved V genes account for less than half of the shortfall, and the remainder is unexplained. V and J calls and clone size are copied from that table; D and trimming were computed from the DNA. The sample's table covers 20,000 to 30,000 clones. The biggest ten clones account for about 2% of the sample. The data belong to a study of TET2 disruption in CD19-targeted CAR T cells (dated by TCRdb to the late 2010s). Regarding the study in general: The number of samples was determined by the original clinical trial design and by which samples were available, and no additional inclusion criteria were applied.

Trimming at the junction amounts to 5 bases on V and 5 bases on J, and the germline ends lie 18 bases apart. CDR3 length: 15 amino acids, cysteine to phenylalanine. Shown are 36 bases from within the CDR3, in frame from base 1. CDR1 SGHTA and CDR2 FQGTGA were looked up in the germline V gene. The treatment or condition label on this specimen signifies: autologous CTL019 cells: CD19 CAR with 4-1BB and CD3 zeta domains. TCR zeta and 4-1BB costimulatory signaling domains were built into the CD19 CAR. T cells for CTL019 manufacturing were collected from peripheral blood by means of leukapheresis. The DNeasy Blood and Tissue Kit was used to extract genomic DNA from pre-infusion T cells, peripheral blood, or sorted post-infusion T cells. On the study overall, not on this receptor specifically: Conclusions about the CAR T cells of the patient were based on extensive analysis of a single subject.

The sequence derives from a man aged 65 to 85 with chronic lymphocytic leukemia. The input for sequencing was CD8- CAR+ T cells sorted from cultured blood T cells, taken for CD19 CAR T cell therapy. The sample's cell subset or site label, in plain terms: CD8-negative CAR-positive T cells from the infusion product. The chain is encoded by TRBV7-3 joined to TRBJ2-5; the D gene assignment is ambiguous. CDR3 loop: CASSPTGSGSETQYF. The CDR3 DNA, read in part, is TGTGCCAGCAGCCCCACGGGTAGTGGTAGCGAGACC.